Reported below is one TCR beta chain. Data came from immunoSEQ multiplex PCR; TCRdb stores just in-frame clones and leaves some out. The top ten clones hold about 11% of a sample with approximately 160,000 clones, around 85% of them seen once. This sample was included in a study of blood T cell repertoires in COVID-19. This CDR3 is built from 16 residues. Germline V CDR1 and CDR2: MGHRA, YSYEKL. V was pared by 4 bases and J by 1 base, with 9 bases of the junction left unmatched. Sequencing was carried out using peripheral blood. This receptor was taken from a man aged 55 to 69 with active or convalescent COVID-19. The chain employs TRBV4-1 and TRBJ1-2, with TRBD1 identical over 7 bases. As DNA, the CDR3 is TGCGCCAGCAGCCGAGAGACAGGGCCCTTTAACTATGGCTACACCTTC. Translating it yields CASSRETGPFNYGYTF.